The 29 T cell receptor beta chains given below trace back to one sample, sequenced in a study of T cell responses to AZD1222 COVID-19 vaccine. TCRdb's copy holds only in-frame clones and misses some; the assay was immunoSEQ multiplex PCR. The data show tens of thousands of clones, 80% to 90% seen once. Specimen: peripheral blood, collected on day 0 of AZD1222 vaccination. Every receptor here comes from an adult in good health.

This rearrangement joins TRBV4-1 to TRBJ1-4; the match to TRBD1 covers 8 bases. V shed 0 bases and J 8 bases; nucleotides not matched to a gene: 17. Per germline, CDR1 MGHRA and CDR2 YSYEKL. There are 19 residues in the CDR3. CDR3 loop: CASSQDSRWPRTGREKLFF. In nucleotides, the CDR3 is TGCGCCAGCAGCCAAGATTCTCGGTGGCCCCGGACAGGGAGGGAAAAACTGTTTTTT.

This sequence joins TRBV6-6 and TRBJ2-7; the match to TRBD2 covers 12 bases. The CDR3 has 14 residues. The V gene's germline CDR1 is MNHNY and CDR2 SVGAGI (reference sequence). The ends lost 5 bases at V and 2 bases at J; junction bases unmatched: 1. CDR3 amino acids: CASSLAGGTYEQYF. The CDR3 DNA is TGTGCCAGCAGTCTAGCGGGGGGGACCTACGAGCAGTACTTC.

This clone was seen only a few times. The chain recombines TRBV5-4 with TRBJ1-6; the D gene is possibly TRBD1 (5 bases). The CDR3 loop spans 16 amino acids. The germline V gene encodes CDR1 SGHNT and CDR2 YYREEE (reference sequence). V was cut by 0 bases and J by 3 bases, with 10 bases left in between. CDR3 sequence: CASSLGQLNYNSPLHF. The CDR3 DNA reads TGTGCCAGCAGCTTGGGACAGCTAAACTATAATTCACCCCTCCACTTT.

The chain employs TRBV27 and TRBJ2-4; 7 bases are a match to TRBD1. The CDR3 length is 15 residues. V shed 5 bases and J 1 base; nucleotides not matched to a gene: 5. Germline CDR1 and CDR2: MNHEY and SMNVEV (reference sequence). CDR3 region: CASSPTGFAKNIQYF. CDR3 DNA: TGTGCCAGCAGTCCGACAGGGTTCGCCAAAAACATTCAGTACTTC.

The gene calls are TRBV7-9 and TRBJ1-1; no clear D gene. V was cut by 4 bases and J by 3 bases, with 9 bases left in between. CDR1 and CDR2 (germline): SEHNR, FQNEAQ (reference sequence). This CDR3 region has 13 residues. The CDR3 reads CASSSTTDTEAFF. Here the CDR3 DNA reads TGTGCCAGCAGCTCCACTACAGACACTGAAGCTTTCTTT.

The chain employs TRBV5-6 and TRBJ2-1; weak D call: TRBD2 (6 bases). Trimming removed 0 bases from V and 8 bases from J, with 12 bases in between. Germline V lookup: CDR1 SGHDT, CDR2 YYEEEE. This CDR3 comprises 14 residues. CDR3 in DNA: TGTGCCAGCAGCTTGGCACTAGCTAGCGATGAGCAGTTCTTC. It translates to CASSLALASDEQFF.

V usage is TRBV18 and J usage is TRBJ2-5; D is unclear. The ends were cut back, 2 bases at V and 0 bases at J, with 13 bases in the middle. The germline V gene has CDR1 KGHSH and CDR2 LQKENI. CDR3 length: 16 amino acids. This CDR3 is CASSPEKTWYQETQYF. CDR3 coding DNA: TGTGCCAGCTCACCAGAGAAGACTTGGTACCAAGAGACCCAGTACTTC.

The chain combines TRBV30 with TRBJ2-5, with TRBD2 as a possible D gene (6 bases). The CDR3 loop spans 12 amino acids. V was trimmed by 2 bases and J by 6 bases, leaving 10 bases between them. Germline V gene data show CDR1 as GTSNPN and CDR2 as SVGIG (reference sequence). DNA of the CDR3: TGTGCCTGGAGTTGGGGGGATAAGACCCAGTACTTC. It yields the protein CAWSWGDKTQYF.

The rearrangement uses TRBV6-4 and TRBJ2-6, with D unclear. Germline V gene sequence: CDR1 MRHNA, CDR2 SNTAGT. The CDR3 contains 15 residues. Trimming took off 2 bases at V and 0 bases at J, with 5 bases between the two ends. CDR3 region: CASSDTSSGANVLTF. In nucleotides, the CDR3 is TGTGCCAGCAGTGACACGAGCTCTGGGGCCAACGTCCTGACTTTC.

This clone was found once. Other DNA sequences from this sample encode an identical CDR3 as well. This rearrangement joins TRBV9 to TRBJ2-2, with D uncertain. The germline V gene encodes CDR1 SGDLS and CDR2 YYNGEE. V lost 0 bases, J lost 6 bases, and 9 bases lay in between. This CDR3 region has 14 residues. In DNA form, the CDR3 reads TGTGCCAGCAGCGTAGGGGTAGCCGCCGGGGAGCTGTTTTTT. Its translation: CASSVGVAAGELFF.

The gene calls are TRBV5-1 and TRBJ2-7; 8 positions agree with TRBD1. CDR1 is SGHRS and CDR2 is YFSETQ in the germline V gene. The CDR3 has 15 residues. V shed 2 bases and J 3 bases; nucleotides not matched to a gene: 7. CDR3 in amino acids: CASSLTGGTNYEQYF. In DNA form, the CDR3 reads TGCGCCAGCAGCTTAACAGGGGGTACGAACTACGAGCAGTACTTC.

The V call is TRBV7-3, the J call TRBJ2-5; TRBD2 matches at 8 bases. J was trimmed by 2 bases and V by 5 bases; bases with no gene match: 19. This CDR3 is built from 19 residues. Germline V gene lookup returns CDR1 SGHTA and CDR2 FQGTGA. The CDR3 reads CASSLPGGREGIDQETQYF. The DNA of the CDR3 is TGTGCCAGCAGCCTCCCCGGGGGACGGGAGGGTATAGATCAAGAGACCCAGTACTTC.

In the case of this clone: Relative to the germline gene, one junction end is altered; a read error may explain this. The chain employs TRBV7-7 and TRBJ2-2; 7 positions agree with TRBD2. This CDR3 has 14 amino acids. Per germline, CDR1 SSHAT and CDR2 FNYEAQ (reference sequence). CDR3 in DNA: TGTGCTAGCAGCTTGGACCCGGGGGGCGGGGAGCTGTTTTTT. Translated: CASSLDPGGGELFF. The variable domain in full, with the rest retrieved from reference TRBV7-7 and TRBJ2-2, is GAGVSQSPRYKVTKRGQDVTLRCDPISSHATLYWYQQALGQGPEFLTYFNYEAQPDKSGLPSDRFSAERPEGSISTLTIQRTEQRDSAMYRCASSLDPGGGELFFGEGSRLTVL.

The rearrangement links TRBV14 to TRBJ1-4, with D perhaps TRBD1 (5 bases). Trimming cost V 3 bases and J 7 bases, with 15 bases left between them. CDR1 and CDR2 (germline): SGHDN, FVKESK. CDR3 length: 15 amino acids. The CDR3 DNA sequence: TGTGCCAGCAGCCACCCGGGGGGTTCAGTTGAAAAACTGTTTTTT. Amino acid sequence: CASSHPGGSVEKLFF.

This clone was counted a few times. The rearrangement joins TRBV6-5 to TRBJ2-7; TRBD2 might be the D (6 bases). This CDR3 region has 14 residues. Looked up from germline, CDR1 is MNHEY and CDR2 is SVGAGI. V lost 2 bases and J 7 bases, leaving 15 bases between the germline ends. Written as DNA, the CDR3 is TGTGCCAGCAGTTACGGAGGACGTAGCGGTGAGCAGTACTTC. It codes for CASSYGGRSGEQYF.

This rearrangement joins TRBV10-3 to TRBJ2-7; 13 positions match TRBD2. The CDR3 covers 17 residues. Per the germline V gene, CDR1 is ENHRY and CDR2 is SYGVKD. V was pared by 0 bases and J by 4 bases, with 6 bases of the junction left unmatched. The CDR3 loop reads CAISESFGTSGTYEQYF. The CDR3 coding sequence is TGTGCCATCAGTGAGTCTTTCGGGACTAGCGGGACGTACGAGCAGTACTTC.

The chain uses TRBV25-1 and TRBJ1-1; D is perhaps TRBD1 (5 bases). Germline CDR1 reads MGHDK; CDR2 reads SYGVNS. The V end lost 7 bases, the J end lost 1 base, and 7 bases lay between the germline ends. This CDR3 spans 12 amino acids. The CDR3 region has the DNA TGTGCCAGCAAGAGGGGGAACACTGAAGCTTTCTTT. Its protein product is CASKRGNTEAFF.

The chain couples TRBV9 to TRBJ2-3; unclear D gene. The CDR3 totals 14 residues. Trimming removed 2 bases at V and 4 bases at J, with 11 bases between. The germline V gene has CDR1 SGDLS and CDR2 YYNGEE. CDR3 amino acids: CASSVPTLSDTQYF. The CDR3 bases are TGTGCCAGCAGCGTTCCCACACTTTCAGATACGCAGTATTTT.

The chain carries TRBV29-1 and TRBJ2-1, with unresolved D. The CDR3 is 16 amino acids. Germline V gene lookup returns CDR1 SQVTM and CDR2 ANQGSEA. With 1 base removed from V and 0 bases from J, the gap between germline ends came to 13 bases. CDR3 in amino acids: CSVEVSASSSYNEQFF. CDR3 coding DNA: TGCAGCGTTGAAGTCTCCGCCTCCAGCTCCTACAATGAGCAGTTCTTC.

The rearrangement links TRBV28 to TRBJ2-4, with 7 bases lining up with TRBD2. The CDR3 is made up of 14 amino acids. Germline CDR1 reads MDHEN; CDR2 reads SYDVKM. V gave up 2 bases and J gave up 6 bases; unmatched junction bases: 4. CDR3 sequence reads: CASSLGGEGNIQYF. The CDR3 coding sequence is TGTGCCAGCAGTTTAGGTGGGGAGGGAAACATTCAGTACTTC.

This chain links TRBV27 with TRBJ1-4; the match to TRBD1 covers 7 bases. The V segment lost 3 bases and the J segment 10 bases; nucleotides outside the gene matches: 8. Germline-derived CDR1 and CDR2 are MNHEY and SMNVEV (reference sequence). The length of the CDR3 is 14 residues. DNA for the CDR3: TGTGCCAGCAGTTTCGGTGACAGGGTTGGAAAACTGTTTTTT. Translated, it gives CASSFGDRVGKLFF.

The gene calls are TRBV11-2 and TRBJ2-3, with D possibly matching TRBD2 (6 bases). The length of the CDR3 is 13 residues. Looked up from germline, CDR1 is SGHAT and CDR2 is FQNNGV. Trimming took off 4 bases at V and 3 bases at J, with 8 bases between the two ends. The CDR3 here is CASSSGRTDTQYF. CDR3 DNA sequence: TGTGCCAGCAGCTCAGGGAGGACAGATACGCAGTATTTT.

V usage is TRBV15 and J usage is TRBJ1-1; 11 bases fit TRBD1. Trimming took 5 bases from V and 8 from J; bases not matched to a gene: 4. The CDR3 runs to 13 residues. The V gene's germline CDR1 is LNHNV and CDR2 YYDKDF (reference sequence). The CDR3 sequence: CATSRGDRGEAFF. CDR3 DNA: TGTGCCACCAGCCGAGGGGACAGGGGGGAAGCTTTCTTT. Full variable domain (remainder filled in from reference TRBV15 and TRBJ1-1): DAMVIQNPRYQVTQFGKPVTLSCSQTLNHNVMYWYQQKSSQAPKLLFHYYDKDFNNEADTPDNFQSRRPNTSFCFLDIRSPGLGDTAMYLCATSRGDRGEAFFGQGTRLTVV.

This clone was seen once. This CDR3 reads CASGTGSYEQYF. The CDR3 region has the DNA TGTGCCAGCGGGACAGGGTCCTACGAGCAGTACTTC. The rearrangement joins TRBV2 to TRBJ2-7; TRBD1 matches at 9 bases. Trimming removed 8 bases from V and 1 base from J; junction bases left unmatched: 0. The CDR3 sequence is 12 residues long. Germline-derived CDR1 and CDR2 are SNHLY and FYNNEI.

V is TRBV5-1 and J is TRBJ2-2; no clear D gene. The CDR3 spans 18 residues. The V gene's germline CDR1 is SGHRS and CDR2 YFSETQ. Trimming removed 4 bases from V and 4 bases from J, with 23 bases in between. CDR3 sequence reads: CASSPAQNSPGRTGELFF. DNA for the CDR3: TGCGCCAGCAGCCCCGCGCAGAACTCACCTGGACGCACCGGGGAGCTGTTTTTT.

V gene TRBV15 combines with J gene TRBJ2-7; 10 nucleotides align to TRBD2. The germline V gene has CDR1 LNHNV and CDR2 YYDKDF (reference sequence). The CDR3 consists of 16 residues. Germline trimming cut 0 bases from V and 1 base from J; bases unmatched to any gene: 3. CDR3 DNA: TGTGCCACCAGCAGAGAGGTAGCGGGAGGATCCTACGAGCAGTACTTC. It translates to CATSREVAGGSYEQYF.

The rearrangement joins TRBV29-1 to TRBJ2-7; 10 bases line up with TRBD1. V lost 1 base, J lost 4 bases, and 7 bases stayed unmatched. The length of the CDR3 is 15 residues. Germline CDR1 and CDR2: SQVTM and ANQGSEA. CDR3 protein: CSVEAGGTGVYEQYF. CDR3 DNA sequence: TGCAGCGTTGAAGCTGGTGGGACAGGGGTATACGAGCAGTACTTC.

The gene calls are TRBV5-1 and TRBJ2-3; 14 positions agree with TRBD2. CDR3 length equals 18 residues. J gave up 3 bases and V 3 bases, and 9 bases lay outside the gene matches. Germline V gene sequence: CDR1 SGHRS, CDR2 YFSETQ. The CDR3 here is CASSSSGTSGRRTDTQYF. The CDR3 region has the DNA TGCGCCAGCAGCTCCTCCGGGACTAGCGGGAGAAGAACAGATACGCAGTATTTT.

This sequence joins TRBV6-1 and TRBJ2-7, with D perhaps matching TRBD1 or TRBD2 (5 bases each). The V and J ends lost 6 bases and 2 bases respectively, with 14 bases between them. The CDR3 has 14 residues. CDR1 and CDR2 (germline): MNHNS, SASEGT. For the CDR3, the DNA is TGTGCCAGCAGCTCCGGGACGGCTACCTACGAGCAGTACTTC. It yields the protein CASSSGTATYEQYF.